The 25 T cell receptor beta chains in this list originate from one sample, sequenced in a study of cytomegalovirus exposure and HLA in healthy donors. Primers: 60 Vbeta forward and 13 Jbeta reverse. Assay used: immunoSEQ multiplex PCR; TCRdb lists only in-frame clones, some missing. The repertoire consists of about 140,000 clones, with 70% occurring once and the leading ten covering approximately 2%. The source material was PBMCs. These receptors originate from a woman in her sixties in good health and CMV-seropositive.

V and J are TRBV4-1 and TRBJ1-1, with D unresolved. Germline V CDR1 and CDR2: MGHRA, YSYEKL. The CDR3 extends over 11 amino acids. The V gene lost 1 base and the J gene lost 7 bases, with 4 bases spanning the gap. The CDR3 DNA reads as TGCGCCAGCAGCCAAGCCCGTGAAGCTTTCTTT. It encodes CASSQAREAFF.

This rearrangement joins TRBV6-1 to TRBJ2-3; 13 nucleotides line up with TRBD2. Trimming at V came to 4 bases and at J to 9 bases, leaving 10 bases not matched to a gene. The CDR3 extends over 16 amino acids. Per the germline V gene, CDR1 is MNHNS and CDR2 is SASEGT. CDR3 sequence reads: CASSGSWTSGRGTQYF. The CDR3 bases are TGTGCCAGCAGTGGATCCTGGACTAGCGGGAGAGGAACGCAGTATTTT.

The V gene is TRBV6-5, the J gene TRBJ1-1; 7 bases agree with TRBD1. With V trimmed by 7 bases and J by 0 bases, 8 bases remained unmatched. From germline, CDR1 is MNHEY and CDR2 SVGAGI. The CDR3 has 15 amino acids. CDR3 nucleotides: TGTGCCAGCACCGACACAGGGGTCATGAACACTGAAGCTTTCTTT. Amino acids: CASTDTGVMNTEAFF.

The rearrangement uses TRBV28 and TRBJ2-5, with 7 positions matching TRBD1. The CDR3 runs 16 residues. J was trimmed by 5 bases and V by 4 bases; bases with no gene match: 13. Germline lookup yields CDR1 MDHEN and CDR2 SYDVKM. The CDR3 loop reads CASSSTGTVDLETQYF. CDR3 nucleotides: TGTGCCAGCAGTTCCACCGGGACAGTCGATTTGGAGACCCAGTACTTC.

The rearrangement uses TRBV7-2 and TRBJ1-4, with a weak D call TRBD1 (5 bases). Germline assignment: CDR1 SGHTA and CDR2 FQGNSA. The CDR3 extends over 16 amino acids. Deletions cut 1 base from V and 5 bases from J, with 14 bases between. CDR3: CASSLGGRLSNEKLFF. The CDR3 DNA is TGTGCCAGCAGCTTAGGGGGCCGGCTCTCCAATGAAAAACTGTTTTTT. Full variable domain (missing parts from reference TRBV7-2 and TRBJ1-4): GAGVSQSPSNKVTEKGKDVELRCDPISGHTALYWYRQSLGQGLEFLIYFQGNSAPDKSGLPSDRFSAERTGGSVSTLTIQRTQQEDSAVYLCASSLGGRLSNEKLFFGSGTQLSVL.

The table lists this clone with a few counts. This chain links TRBV28 with TRBJ1-2, with 10 bases fitting TRBD1. With V trimmed by 6 bases and J by 8 bases, 12 bases remained unmatched. The CDR3 has 15 amino acids. Germline assignment: CDR1 MDHEN and CDR2 SYDVKM. As DNA, the CDR3 is TGTGCCAGCAGACCACCGGGACAGGGGTTCGGGGGCTACACCTTC. It translates to CASRPPGQGFGGYTF.

With respect to this clone: The junction departs from the called germline gene at one end, perhaps through a read error. The rearrangement uses TRBV7-7 and TRBJ2-1; 7 bases agree with TRBD2. Per germline, CDR1 SSHAT and CDR2 FNYEAQ (reference sequence). The CDR3 covers 13 residues. CDR3 residues: CASSLLAYNEQFF. Written as DNA, the CDR3 is TGTGCTAGCAGCTTACTAGCGTACAATGAGCAGTTCTTC.

The chain links TRBV28 to TRBJ1-2; no definite D call. Looked up from germline, CDR1 is MDHEN and CDR2 is SYDVKM. The CDR3 runs 11 residues. V lost 3 bases and J 5 bases, leaving 4 bases between the germline ends. The CDR3 sequence: CASSLQYGYTF. CDR3 DNA sequence: TGTGCCAGCAGTTTGCAGTATGGCTACACCTTC.

The chain uses TRBV2 and TRBJ1-5, with a tentative D call TRBD1 (6 bases). Trimming took 6 bases from V and 5 from J, leaving 11 bases between them. The CDR3 spans 13 residues. Looked up from germline, CDR1 is SNHLY and CDR2 is FYNNEI. In DNA form, the CDR3 reads TGTGCCAGCAGACAGGGAAGGGATCAGCCCCAGCATTTT. Its protein product is CASRQGRDQPQHF.

The gene calls are TRBV5-1 and TRBJ1-2; D is undetermined. Germline V gene sequence: CDR1 SGHRS, CDR2 YFSETQ. This CDR3 comprises 14 residues. Trimming shortened V by 3 bases and J by 2 bases, and 11 bases separated the two germline ends. CDR3 loop: CASSSGAENYGYTF. CDR3 bases: TGCGCCAGCAGCTCTGGCGCGGAGAACTATGGCTACACCTTC.

The chain couples TRBV9 to TRBJ1-1, with unresolved D. Deletions cut 3 bases from V and 1 base from J, with 7 bases between. In germline, CDR1 is SGDLS, CDR2 YYNGEE. This CDR3 has 13 residues. As DNA, the CDR3 is TGTGCCAGCAGCGCCCCCGGGAACACTGAAGCTTTCTTT. It encodes CASSAPGNTEAFF.

The table lists this clone with a few counts. V gene TRBV29-1 combines with J gene TRBJ1-2, with 7 bases identical to TRBD1. The CDR3 consists of 12 residues. Germline lookup yields CDR1 SQVTM and CDR2 ANQGSEA. V dropped 6 bases and J dropped 6; count of bases not matched to a gene: 7. This CDR3 is CSVPTGKNGYTF. For the CDR3, the DNA is TGCAGCGTCCCGACAGGGAAGAATGGCTACACCTTC.

The V call is TRBV5-1, the J call TRBJ2-6, with 12 nucleotides matching TRBD1. CDR1 and CDR2 from the germline V gene are SGHRS and YFSETQ. The CDR3 contains 17 residues. V lost 6 bases to trimming and J lost 2 bases; unmatched junction nucleotides: 6. The CDR3 coding sequence is TGCGCCAGCAAAACCGGGACAGGGGGCGCTGGGGCCAACGTCCTGACTTTC. Its protein is CASKTGTGGAGANVLTF.

V is TRBV4-1 and J is TRBJ1-5; TRBD1 aligns across 7 bases. Germline V CDR1 and CDR2: MGHRA, YSYEKL. V lost 1 base, J lost 1 base, and 4 bases stayed unmatched. This CDR3 is built from 16 residues. In DNA, the CDR3 is TGCGCCAGCAGCCAAGGGCAGGGGGTGAGCAATCAGCCCCAGCATTTT. It specifies CASSQGQGVSNQPQHF.

V is TRBV29-1 and J is TRBJ1-5; the D is unclear. The germline CDR1 and CDR2 sequences are SQVTM and ANQGSEA. The CDR3 covers 13 residues. Trimming shortened V by 4 bases and J by 1 base, and 8 bases separated the two germline ends. CDR3 sequence (DNA): TGCAGCGTTGCTGAGAACAGCAATCAGCCCCAGCATTTT. Protein product: CSVAENSNQPQHF. Full variable domain (rest looked up from reference TRBV29-1 and TRBJ1-5): SAVISQKPSRDICQRGTSLTIQCQVDSQVTMMFWYRQQPGQSLTLIATANQGSEATYESGFVIDKFPISRPNLTFSTLTVSNMSPEDSSIYLCSVAENSNQPQHFGDGTRLSIL.

The sample holds a few counts of this clone. This sequence joins TRBV28 and TRBJ1-1; the D is unclear. CDR3 size: 15 residues. The V end lost 7 bases, the J end lost 4 bases, and 19 bases lay between the germline ends. The V gene's germline CDR1 is MDHEN and CDR2 SYDVKM. DNA for the CDR3: TGTGCCAGCATCCGAGAGCGGGGAATGAGCACTGAAGCTTTCTTT. Residues: CASIRERGMSTEAFF.

This clone was counted only a few times. In DNA, the CDR3 is TGCAGTGCTAGAGCACTCGGGGAGCTGTTTTTT. Its translation is CSARALGELFF. This rearrangement joins TRBV20-1 to TRBJ2-2, with no clear D. V was trimmed by 1 base and J by 7 bases, leaving 4 bases between them. Per germline, CDR1 DFQATT and CDR2 SNEGSKA (reference sequence). The CDR3 length is 11 residues.

The chain uses TRBV27 and TRBJ2-3; a possible D gene is TRBD2 (6 bases). The ends were cut back, 5 bases at V and 0 bases at J, with 24 bases in the middle. The CDR3 has 19 residues. Germline V gene lookup returns CDR1 MNHEY and CDR2 SMNVEV (reference sequence). CDR3 sequence reads: CASSLSAPRGIRSTDTQYF. The DNA of the CDR3 is TGTGCCAGCAGTCTGTCGGCCCCCCGGGGGATCAGGAGCACAGATACGCAGTATTTT.

The chain links TRBV29-1 to TRBJ1-2; 7 bases fit TRBD1. The CDR3 consists of 13 residues. CDR1 is SQVTM and CDR2 is ANQGSEA in the germline V gene. Trimming cost V 8 bases and J 2 bases; bases outside gene matches: 8. CDR3 DNA: TGCAGCTTACGGGACAGCCAGAACTATGGCTACACCTTC. This encodes CSLRDSQNYGYTF.

In its sample, this clone was seen once. In nucleotides, the CDR3 is TGTGCCAGCAGCCAAGAACTGGGACAGGGCACCTACGGGCAGTACTTC. Protein product: CASSQELGQGTYGQYF. The chain is built from TRBV4-2 and TRBJ2-5; TRBD1 matches at 9 bases. Germline V lookup: CDR1 LGHNA, CDR2 YNFKEQ. The CDR3 length is 16 residues. The trim removed 0 bases at V and 11 bases at J, leaving 13 bases unmatched.

This clone was seen just once. The chain joins TRBV30 to TRBJ1-5; tentatively, D is TRBD1 (5 bases). CDR3 size: 15 residues. Per the germline V gene, CDR1 is GTSNPN and CDR2 is SVGIG (reference sequence). The V end was cut by 3 bases, the J end by 1 base, with 13 bases between. The CDR3 here is CAWSRGEGSNQPQHF. CDR3 sequence (DNA): TGTGCCTGGAGCAGAGGGGAGGGAAGCAATCAGCCCCAGCATTTT. Based on the CDR3 plus reference TRBV30 and TRBJ1-5, the full variable domain is SQTIHQWPATLVQPVGSPLSLECTVEGTSNPNLYWYRQAAGRGLQLLFYSVGIGQISSEVPQNLSASRPQDRQFILSSKKLLLSDSGFYLCAWSRGEGSNQPQHFGDGTRLSIL.

The chain has TRBV19 and TRBJ2-7; D not resolved. The germline V gene has CDR1 LNHDA and CDR2 SQIVND (reference sequence). V was pared by 1 base and J by 0 bases, with 7 bases between. CDR3 size: 14 residues. CDR3 region: CASSIGPSSYEQYF. The CDR3 bases are TGTGCCAGTAGTATAGGTCCCAGCTCCTACGAGCAGTACTTC. Combining the CDR3 with reference TRBV19 and TRBJ2-7 gives the whole variable domain DGGITQSPKYLFRKEGQNVTLSCEQNLNHDAMYWYRQDPGQGLRLIYYSQIVNDFQKGDIAEGYSVSREKKESFPLTVTSAQKNPTAFYLCASSIGPSSYEQYFGPGTRLTVT.

This sequence joins TRBV5-6 and TRBJ2-7; D gene uncertain. The germline V gene has CDR1 SGHDT and CDR2 YYEEEE. This CDR3 contains 14 residues. The V gene lost 1 base and the J gene lost 2 bases, with 10 bases spanning the gap. The CDR3 is CASSLRRSPYEQYF. DNA of the CDR3: TGTGCCAGCAGCTTGAGGCGGTCCCCCTACGAGCAGTACTTC.

The chain links TRBV5-6 to TRBJ1-1, with D tentatively TRBD1 (5 bases). The germline V gene encodes CDR1 SGHDT and CDR2 YYEEEE. The CDR3 sequence is 16 residues long. Trimming shortened V by 4 bases and J by 0 bases, and 16 bases separated the two germline ends. The CDR3 DNA reads TGTGCCAGCAGCGCCGATACAGGCCTAATGAACACTGAAGCTTTCTTT. Translation: CASSADTGLMNTEAFF.

V is TRBV6-5 and J is TRBJ1-4; the D gene is possibly TRBD1 (6 bases). The CDR3 length is 14 residues. Germline V gene lookup returns CDR1 MNHEY and CDR2 SVGAGI. Trimming took off 3 bases at V and 8 bases at J, with 13 bases between the two ends. This chain's CDR3 is CASSYGSQGEKLFF. The CDR3 DNA follows: TGTGCCAGCAGTTATGGGAGCCAGGGGGAAAAACTGTTTTTT.